The 27 T cell receptor beta chains below all came from one sample that was sequenced in a study of blood T cells in healthy people across ages. Through a sample-barcoded 5' primer and a J-beta primer mix, a second PCR was run for 7 to 11 cycles. TCRdb re-derived calls from the 5' RACE reads in MiXCR, one entry per CDR3 protein. This sample yields about 840,000 distinct CDR3 sequences, of which almost 30% are seen a single time; 10% belongs to the top ten. The data were also submitted as part of a second study, on T cells of mothers and their children.

The sequenced sample was blood. Receptors originate from a middle-aged woman in good health.

This clonotype was detected once. The CDR3 region has the DNA TGTGCCAGCACCCTTGGGACAGGGCTTTCACCCCTCCACTTT. Protein product: CASTLGTGLSPLHF. This chain connects TRBV28 to TRBJ1-6, with 9 bases that match TRBD1. V shed 7 bases, J shed 9 bases, and the junction held 7 bases outside the gene matches. Looked up from germline, CDR1 is MDHEN and CDR2 is SYDVKM. This CDR3 region has 14 residues. The full variable domain, in which reference TRBV28 and TRBJ1-6 provide the parts outside the CDR3, is DVKVTQSSRYLVKRTGEKVFLECVQDMDHENMFWYRQDPGLGLRLIYFSYDVKMKEKGDIPEGYSVSREKKERFSLILESASTNQTSMYLCASTLGTGLSPLHFGNGTRLTVT.

The rearrangement links TRBV4-1 to TRBJ1-6, with a possible D match to TRBD1 (5 bases). This CDR3 spans 16 amino acids. Trimming took off 1 base at V and 9 bases at J, with 16 bases between the two ends. CDR1 MGHRA and CDR2 YSYEKL come from the germline V gene. CDR3 sequence: CASSQAAVQGGSPLHF. The CDR3 region has the DNA TGCGCCAGCAGCCAAGCAGCGGTCCAGGGTGGTTCACCCCTCCACTTT.

This clonotype showed up many times. The V gene is TRBV27, the J gene TRBJ2-3; D is undetermined. Trimming shortened V by 5 bases and J by 6 bases, and 9 bases separated the two germline ends. Per the germline V gene, CDR1 is MNHEY and CDR2 is SMNVEV (reference sequence). The CDR3 runs 12 residues. The CDR3 bases are TGTGCCAGCAGTGAAAACTTTGATACGCAGTATTTT. This translates into CASSENFDTQYF.

Details on this clonotype: This may be a read error, as it is one base from a much larger clone. CDR3: CASSLPSGTGGLEQYF. CDR3 in DNA: TGTGCCAGCAGCCTTCCATCGGGGACAGGGGGCCTCGAGCAGTACTTC. The gene calls are TRBV11-2 and TRBJ2-7, with TRBD1 matching over 12 bases. V lost 5 bases, J lost 6 bases, and 11 bases stayed unmatched. This CDR3 comprises 16 residues. CDR1 is SGHAT and CDR2 is FQNNGV in the germline V gene.

This clonotype was seen repeatedly, ten times or more. CDR3 in amino acids: CASSTGTETQYF. The DNA of the CDR3 is TGTGCCAGCAGCACAGGGACAGAGACCCAGTACTTC. This sequence joins TRBV7-2 and TRBJ2-5; D is possibly TRBD1 (6 bases). CDR1 is SGHTA and CDR2 is FQGNSA in the germline V gene. This CDR3 region has 12 residues. Trimming took off 5 bases at V and 4 bases at J, with 8 bases between the two ends.

The rearrangement uses TRBV27 and TRBJ1-2; D is undetermined. The CDR3 spans 14 residues. Trimming took 6 bases from V and 1 from J, leaving 12 bases between them. Germline V gene lookup returns CDR1 MNHEY and CDR2 SMNVEV (reference sequence). CDR3 amino acids: CASSHDRFNYGYTF. As DNA, the CDR3 is TGTGCCAGCAGCCATGACCGTTTTAACTATGGCTACACCTTC.

This clonotype has a count of ten or more. This may be a read error, as it is one base from a much larger clone. This chain connects TRBV7-2 to TRBJ2-1; D is ambiguous. The J call may be in error: the DNA end matches TRBJ2-7 better. The CDR3 sequence is 13 residues long. Per germline, CDR1 SGHTA and CDR2 FQGNSA. CDR3 sequence: CASSPDGYNEQYF. In DNA form, the CDR3 reads TGTGCCAGCAGCCCGGACGGTTACAATGAGCAGTACTTC.

The J gene is TRBJ1-4, the V gene TRBV4-1; D call uncertain. Trimming left V 0 bases short and J 8 bases short, with 10 bases between. There are 14 residues in the CDR3. Germline CDR1 is MGHRA and CDR2 is YSYEKL. In nucleotides, the CDR3 is TGCGCCAGCAGCCAAGATACGGGTTTCGAAAAACTGTTTTTT. Translation: CASSQDTGFEKLFF.

This clonotype was picked up many times. The V gene is TRBV4-2, the J gene TRBJ2-7; 7 bases align to TRBD1. J was trimmed by 4 bases and V by 0 bases; bases with no gene match: 9. CDR1 and CDR2 (germline): LGHNA, YNFKEQ. CDR3 length equals 16 residues. CDR3 region: CASSQDPGGKPYEQYF. The CDR3 coding sequence is TGTGCCAGCAGCCAAGATCCAGGGGGTAAGCCTTACGAGCAGTACTTC.

With respect to this clonotype: Possible read error: a much larger clone is one base away. The chain couples TRBV6-6 to TRBJ2-5; D is possibly TRBD1 (6 bases). CDR3 length equals 16 residues. The germline V gene encodes CDR1 MNHNY and CDR2 SVGAGI (reference sequence). V lost 7 bases, J lost 11 bases, and 29 bases lay in between. For the CDR3, the DNA is TGTGCCAGCAACCAAGGGAGATTGGGGGCCTCCAATGAGCAGTACTTC. It translates to CASNQGRLGASNEQYF.

V gene TRBV24-1 combines with J gene TRBJ2-3, with D perhaps given as TRBD1 or TRBD2 (5 bases each). This CDR3 spans 16 amino acids. Trimming stripped 0 bases from V and 1 base from J, with 10 bases between. In germline, CDR1 is KGHDR, CDR2 SFDVKD. The CDR3 DNA is TGTGCCACCAGTGATTTGCAAGGGGACGGCACAGATACGCAGTATTTT. Its protein is CATSDLQGDGTDTQYF.

This clonotype occurred many times. J is TRBJ2-1 and V is TRBV7-3; D gene ambiguous. V lost 5 bases and J lost 0, with 11 bases in between. The CDR3 runs to 15 residues. CDR1 SGHTA and CDR2 FQGTGA come from the germline V gene. Here the CDR3 reads CASSLDASSYNEQFF. CDR3 nucleotides: TGTGCCAGCAGCCTGGACGCCAGCTCCTACAATGAGCAGTTCTTC. The full variable domain, in which reference TRBV7-3 and TRBJ2-1 provide the parts outside the CDR3, is GAGVSQTPSNKVTEKGKYVELRCDPISGHTALYWYRQSLGQGPEFLIYFQGTGAADDSGLPNDRFFAVRPEGSVSTLKIQRTERGDSAVYLCASSLDASSYNEQFFGPGTRLTVL.

This clonotype has a handful of counts. The J gene is TRBJ2-7, the V gene TRBV20-1; 7 bases agree with TRBD1. The CDR3 sequence is 15 residues long. The germline CDR1 and CDR2 sequences are DFQATT and SNEGSKA (reference sequence). The junction had 15 bases not matched to a gene; V was cut back by 3 bases and J by 7 bases. Here the CDR3 DNA reads TGCAGTGCTAGCCTTACCCTGCGGACAGGCCGGGAGCAGTACTTC. Its translation: CSASLTLRTGREQYF.

The chain has TRBV5-6 and TRBJ2-1; 9 bases match TRBD2. Losses at the gene ends were 1 base for V and 8 bases for J; bases not matched to a gene: 10. Germline V gene sequence: CDR1 SGHDT, CDR2 YYEEEE. There are 16 residues in the CDR3. The CDR3 coding sequence is TGTGCCAGCAGCTTGATGGCTAGCGGGGTGAGGGATGAGCAGTTCTTC. Protein sequence: CASSLMASGVRDEQFF.

The CDR3 region has the DNA TGTGCCAGCAGCGACCCCCACGGGTGGGTCTCGAACGAGCAGTACTTC. Its translation is CASSDPHGWVSNEQYF. The chain is built from TRBV6-2 or TRBV6-3 and TRBJ2-7; no definite D call. Germline CDR1 MNHEY, CDR2 SVGEGT. The ends were cut back, 6 bases at V and 5 bases at J, with 23 bases in the middle. The CDR3 sequence is 16 residues long.

This clonotype was counted at least ten times. The chain is built from TRBV14 and TRBJ1-2; 8 nucleotides agree with TRBD1. Germline CDR1 and CDR2: SGHDN and FVKESK. Trimming removed 4 bases from V and 5 bases from J; junction bases left unmatched: 9. This CDR3 contains 15 residues. The CDR3 DNA sequence: TGTGCCAGCAGCCGATCCACCGGGACAGGTTATGGCTACACCTTC. Translating it yields CASSRSTGTGYGYTF.

This clonotype was picked up a small number of times. The chain couples TRBV7-9 to TRBJ2-5; 9 bases are shared with TRBD1. V shed 5 bases and J 5 bases; nucleotides not matched to a gene: 9. The CDR3 runs 15 residues. CDR1 SEHNR and CDR2 FQNEAQ come from the germline V gene (reference sequence). The CDR3 sequence is CASSLGQGNWETQYF. The CDR3 region has the DNA TGTGCCAGCAGCCTCGGACAGGGGAATTGGGAGACCCAGTACTTC.

This clonotype came up a few times. The chain combines TRBV19 with TRBJ1-6, with 7 bases identical to TRBD1. Germline V CDR1 and CDR2: LNHDA, SQIVND (reference sequence). V shed 3 bases and J 8 bases; nucleotides not matched to a gene: 4. The CDR3 has 14 residues. The CDR3 here is CASSITGVDSPLHF. CDR3 nucleotides: TGTGCCAGTAGTATTACAGGGGTAGATTCACCCCTCCACTTT.

This clonotype was seen more than once but under ten times. The chain employs TRBV20-1 and TRBJ1-1; 7 bases agree with TRBD1. With 8 bases clipped from V and 2 bases from J, the junction kept 11 bases outside the gene matches. CDR1 and CDR2 from the germline V gene are DFQATT and SNEGSKA (reference sequence). CDR3 size: 14 residues. CDR3 sequence reads: CSPHRGRGNTEAFF. In DNA form, the CDR3 reads TGCAGTCCTCACAGGGGAAGGGGAAACACTGAAGCTTTCTTT.

Remarks on this clonotype: With a much larger clone just one base away, this may be a read error. This chain connects TRBV6-4 to TRBJ2-1, with TRBD2 as a possible D gene (5 bases). The CDR3 length is 12 residues. Germline lookup yields CDR1 MRHNA and CDR2 SNTAGT. The CDR3 region is CVRPGRENEQFF. CDR3 DNA: TGTGTTCGGCCGGGGAGAGAAAATGAGCAGTTCTTC.

This clonotype has just a few counts. V usage is TRBV14 and J usage is TRBJ2-7; D is possibly TRBD1 (6 bases). Germline CDR1 is SGHDN and CDR2 is FVKESK. V was shortened by 1 base and J by 4 bases, with 14 bases between the two germline ends. The CDR3 runs 15 residues. This CDR3 reads CASSQGQVQVYEQYF. The CDR3 DNA sequence: TGTGCCAGCAGCCAAGGACAGGTACAAGTATACGAGCAGTACTTC.

Ten or more counts support this clonotype. The CDR3 DNA sequence: TGTGCCAGCAGCCTAGGGGGTGGCAGGGCCACAGATACGCAGTATTTT. It yields the protein CASSLGGGRATDTQYF. The genes are TRBV7-2 and TRBJ2-3, with D perhaps matching TRBD1 (6 bases). This CDR3 has 16 amino acids. CDR1 SGHTA and CDR2 FQGNSA come from the germline V gene. The V gene lost 5 bases and the J gene lost 2 bases, with 17 bases spanning the gap. Complete variable domain (other parts from reference TRBV7-2 and TRBJ2-3): GAGVSQSPSNKVTEKGKDVELRCDPISGHTALYWYRQSLGQGLEFLIYFQGNSAPDKSGLPSDRFSAERTGGSVSTLTIQRTQQEDSAVYLCASSLGGGRATDTQYFGPGTRLTVL.

This clonotype has ten or more counts. The V call is TRBV28, the J call TRBJ1-2, with TRBD1 as a possible D gene (6 bases). The CDR3 is 13 amino acids. CDR1 and CDR2 (germline): MDHEN, SYDVKM. V lost 11 bases to trimming and J lost 2 bases, with 15 bases between them. This CDR3 is CAATRGDNYGYTF. The CDR3 DNA sequence: TGTGCCGCAACAAGGGGGGACAACTATGGCTACACCTTC.

Turning to this clonotype: A much larger clone is a single base away; this may be a read error. The missing conserved phenylalanine or tryptophan at the end of this CDR3 makes a read error likely. The gene calls are TRBV18 and TRBJ1-1, with D unclear. Trimming cost V 2 bases and J 1 base, with 8 bases left between them. From germline, CDR1 is KGHSH and CDR2 LQKENI. The CDR3 consists of 14 residues. Here the CDR3 DNA reads TGTGCCAGCTCACCATCGCCAGAGAACACTGAAGCTTTCGTT. Amino acid sequence: CASSPSPENTEAFV.

V is TRBV19 and J is TRBJ1-2, with D hard to call. The length of the CDR3 is 14 residues. V was trimmed by 0 bases and J by 8 bases, leaving 13 bases between them. Germline lookup yields CDR1 LNHDA and CDR2 SQIVND (reference sequence). The chain's CDR3 is CASSIDLPGAGYTF. DNA for the CDR3: TGTGCCAGTAGTATAGATCTCCCCGGTGCCGGCTACACCTTC.

V is TRBV7-3 and J is TRBJ2-2, with D perhaps given as TRBD1 or TRBD2 (6 bases each). Germline values: CDR1 SGHTA, CDR2 FQGTGA. This CDR3 comprises 15 residues. Trimming took off 5 bases at V and 7 bases at J, with 17 bases between the two ends. The chain's CDR3 is CASSNGGGIGGELFF. The DNA of the CDR3 is TGTGCCAGCAGCAACGGAGGGGGTATTGGCGGGGAGCTGTTTTTT.

This clonotype was found once. This sequence joins TRBV3-1 and TRBJ2-3; perhaps TRBD2 as D (5 bases). The CDR3 contains 14 residues. The germline V gene encodes CDR1 LGHDT and CDR2 YNNKEL (reference sequence). The ends were cut back, 2 bases at V and 10 bases at J, with 16 bases in the middle. CDR3 bases: TGTGCCAGCAGCCAATTCATCGGCCGGGGTCCGCAGTATTTT. Translation gives CASSQFIGRGPQYF.